The sequence of this T cell receptor beta chain was determined in a study of T-cell memory formation after mild COVID-19. This clonotype was detected many times. TCRdb ran MiXCR on the 5' RACE reads and lists one entry per CDR3 protein. Seen here are over 300,000 distinct CDR3 sequences, less than 25% observed once, and the top ten hold roughly 23%. The sample consisted of PBMCs or a T cell subset sorted from them (not recorded which). This receptor was identified in a man aged 18 to 30 who had mild COVID-19 (a few samples of this study predate the infection). Cell type and time point are not known.

In DNA, the CDR3 is TGCGCCAGCAGCTTGGACAGGTCCAGTGGCTACACCTTC. Translation gives CASSLDRSSGYTF. This chain uses TRBV5-1 with TRBJ1-2; TRBD1 might be the D (5 bases). The CDR3 extends over 13 amino acids. Germline CDR1 is SGHRS and CDR2 is YFSETQ. V dropped 0 bases and J dropped 7 bases, with 10 bases sitting between them. The full variable domain, rest sourced from reference TRBV5-1 and TRBJ1-2, is KAGVTQTPRYLIKTRGQQVTLSCSPISGHRSVSWYQQTPGQGLQFLFEYFSETQRNKGNFPGRFSGRQFSNSRSEMNVSTLELGDSALYLCASSLDRSSGYTFGSGTRLTVV.